One sample yielded the 17 T cell receptor beta chains listed below, sequenced in a study of cytomegalovirus exposure and HLA in healthy donors. The study ran its PCR with 60 Vbeta and 13 Jbeta primers. Measured with immunoSEQ multiplex PCR; TCRdb has only the in-frame clones, and not every one. The data hold over 150,000 clones, with approximately 84% observed a single time. Specimen: PBMCs. These receptors all stem from a girl aged 10 to 17 in good health and CMV-seropositive.

The rearrangement joins TRBV29-1 to TRBJ2-7, with a tentative D call TRBD2 (6 bases). CDR1 is SQVTM, CDR2 ANQGSEA, per germline. Trimming cost V 6 bases and J 7 bases, with 22 bases left between them. CDR3 length: 14 amino acids. The DNA for the CDR3 is TGCAGCGTGATCCGGGACTCCTCTCGTCGGGAGCAGTACTTC. Translating it yields CSVIRDSSRREQYF.

This chain joins TRBV28 and TRBJ1-2; D is uncertain. Germline V gives CDR1 MDHEN, CDR2 SYDVKM. V shed 3 bases and J shed 2 bases, with 10 bases lying between them. The length of the CDR3 is 14 residues. The DNA of the CDR3 is TGTGCCAGCAGTTTCACAGATTTCAACTATGGCTACACCTTC. It codes for CASSFTDFNYGYTF.

This clone was seen a single time. The V and J genes are TRBV29-1 and TRBJ2-3; 8 bases match TRBD1. CDR3 length equals 14 residues. CDR1 is SQVTM, CDR2 ANQGSEA, per germline. V trimming: 6 bases; J trimming: 0 bases; junction bases outside the gene matches: 5. The CDR3 reads CSVRDRGSTDTQYF. The DNA of the CDR3 is TGCAGCGTCCGTGACAGGGGCAGCACAGATACGCAGTATTTT.

This clone was counted a few times. The chain couples TRBV6-6 to TRBJ1-1; 7 bases agree with TRBD1. CDR1 MNHNY and CDR2 SVGAGI come from the germline V gene (reference sequence). V shed 5 bases, J shed 1 base, and the junction held 7 bases outside the gene matches. The CDR3 contains 15 residues. CDR3 amino acids: CASSPWDSENTEAFF. For the CDR3, the DNA is TGTGCCAGCAGTCCCTGGGACAGCGAGAACACTGAAGCTTTCTTT.

The chain joins TRBV5-4 to TRBJ2-2, with 9 bases aligning to TRBD2. The CDR3 is 15 amino acids. Unmatched junction bases numbered 9, after V lost 4 bases and J lost 8 bases. The V gene's germline CDR1 is SGHNT and CDR2 YYREEE (reference sequence). CDR3 nucleotide sequence: TGTGCCAGCAGCCCACGGCGGGGGGGATCGGGGGAGCTGTTTTTT. It yields the protein CASSPRRGGSGELFF.

V is TRBV27 and J is TRBJ1-1, with D uncertain. The CDR3 is 15 amino acids. V lost 0 bases and J 3 bases, leaving 11 bases between the germline ends. Per germline, CDR1 MNHEY and CDR2 SMNVEV (reference sequence). The CDR3: CASSLSWGGHTEAFF. CDR3 DNA sequence: TGTGCCAGCAGTTTATCGTGGGGAGGGCACACTGAAGCTTTCTTT.

This clone appeared a few times. The rearrangement uses TRBV6-6 and TRBJ2-5; TRBD2 agrees at 12 bases. The length of the CDR3 is 15 residues. The V gene's germline CDR1 is MNHNY and CDR2 SVGAGI (reference sequence). J gave up 4 bases and V 4 bases, and 4 bases lay outside the gene matches. CDR3 protein: CASSSGLAGTETQYF. The DNA for the CDR3 is TGTGCCAGCAGTTCTGGACTAGCGGGGACAGAGACCCAGTACTTC.

Only a few counts were recorded for this clone. The chain uses TRBV6-1 and TRBJ1-1; 7 positions agree with TRBD1. Looked up from germline, CDR1 is MNHNS and CDR2 is SASEGT. Trimming cost V 5 bases and J 5 bases; bases outside gene matches: 2. The length of the CDR3 is 12 residues. The DNA for the CDR3 is TGTGCCAGCAGTAGACAGGGAACTGAAGCTTTCTTT. The encoded protein is CASSRQGTEAFF.

On this clone itself: Other DNA sequences from this sample encode an identical CDR3 as well. The chain is built from TRBV5-1 and TRBJ1-1; D uncertain. The germline V and J ends were trimmed by 0 bases and 2 bases, with 8 bases remaining between them. This CDR3 contains 14 residues. From germline, CDR1 is SGHRS and CDR2 YFSETQ. This CDR3 is CASSLEAGNTEAFF. As DNA, the CDR3 is TGCGCCAGCAGCTTGGAGGCAGGCAACACTGAAGCTTTCTTT.

The V call is TRBV5-6, the J call TRBJ1-1; 9 nucleotides match TRBD1. Looked up from germline, CDR1 is SGHDT and CDR2 is YYEEEE. This CDR3 contains 14 residues. Trimming at V came to 4 bases and at J to 6 bases, leaving 7 bases not matched to a gene. The CDR3 DNA reads TGTGCCAGCAGCAAAGGGACAGGGTCATCTGAAGCTTTCTTT. Protein product: CASSKGTGSSEAFF.

This rearrangement joins TRBV6-1 to TRBJ2-3; D may be TRBD2 (6 bases). Per the germline V gene, CDR1 is MNHNS and CDR2 is SASEGT. V dropped 5 bases and J dropped 2 bases, with 11 bases sitting between them. There are 14 residues in the CDR3. The CDR3 coding sequence is TGTGCCAGCAGTCACCGGGACTTCACAGATACGCAGTATTTT. Translation: CASSHRDFTDTQYF.

The genes are TRBV9 and TRBJ2-3, with D maybe TRBD1 (5 bases). The CDR3 covers 14 residues. Per the germline V gene, CDR1 is SGDLS and CDR2 is YYNGEE. Trimming pared 2 bases from V and 4 bases from J, leaving 11 bases between. The CDR3: CASSVGGAADTQYF. The CDR3, as DNA: TGTGCCAGCAGCGTGGGTGGGGCGGCAGATACGCAGTATTTT.

The chain recombines TRBV9 with TRBJ2-2; a weak D match, TRBD2 (5 bases). This CDR3 is 14 amino acids long. V lost 0 bases and J 7 bases, leaving 10 bases between the germline ends. Germline V gene sequence: CDR1 SGDLS, CDR2 YYNGEE. The CDR3 spells CASSVVPGNGELFF. The CDR3 DNA reads TGTGCCAGCAGCGTAGTACCGGGAAACGGGGAGCTGTTTTTT.

V and J are TRBV25-1 and TRBJ1-1; 8 bases fit TRBD1. The CDR3 loop spans 15 amino acids. Germline V gives CDR1 MGHDK, CDR2 SYGVNS. Losses at the gene ends were 4 bases for V and 1 base for J; bases not matched to a gene: 5. The DNA of the CDR3 is TGTGCCAGCAGTGCATCGGGGACAGGGAACACTGAAGCTTTCTTT. It is translated as CASSASGTGNTEAFF.

This chain links TRBV28 with TRBJ1-1; no firm D call. V was trimmed by 1 base and J by 5 bases, leaving 5 bases between them. Germline loops: CDR1 MDHEN, CDR2 SYDVKM. The CDR3 contains 12 residues. The CDR3 coding sequence is TGTGCCAGCAGTTTATATCGTACTGAAGCTTTCTTT. Its translation is CASSLYRTEAFF.

The chain couples TRBV2 to TRBJ1-3, with a tentative D call TRBD1 (5 bases). The V and J ends lost 4 bases and 6 bases respectively, with 16 bases between them. CDR1 SNHLY and CDR2 FYNNEI come from the germline V gene. CDR3 length: 15 residues. The CDR3 protein is CASSGGRQGLNTIYF. The DNA of the CDR3 is TGTGCCAGCAGTGGTGGAAGGCAGGGATTAAACACCATATATTTT.

The chain carries TRBV15 and TRBJ1-1, with D uncertain. Germline loops: CDR1 LNHNV, CDR2 YYDKDF (reference sequence). CDR3 size: 14 residues. With 7 bases removed from V and 1 base from J, the gap between germline ends came to 13 bases. The CDR3: CATKTDFPNTEAFF. In DNA form, the CDR3 reads TGTGCCACCAAGACGGACTTCCCGAACACTGAAGCTTTCTTT. The full variable domain, completed using reference TRBV15 and TRBJ1-1, is DAMVIQNPRYQVTQFGKPVTLSCSQTLNHNVMYWYQQKSSQAPKLLFHYYDKDFNNEADTPDNFQSRRPNTSFCFLDIRSPGLGDTAMYLCATKTDFPNTEAFFGQGTRLTVV.